Described below is a single T cell receptor (beta chain) sequence and its context. What it binds is not known. These data are taken from a study of OX40 agonist ivuxolimab in advanced cancers. Study context: With ivuxolimab, an agonistic anti-OX40 (CD134) antibody, patients were treated. Study results and caveats: The average count of expanded clones was higher among CD8+ T cells than among CD4+. People who partly responded at 0.1-3.0 mg/kg had some of the least clonal expansion seen.

V dropped 3 bases and J dropped 4 bases, with 11 bases sitting between them. The CDR3 loop spans 13 amino acids. From germline, CDR1 is SGHDT and CDR2 YYEEEE. Some clones are missing from TCRdb's copy, which holds only in-frame ones; the method was immunoSEQ multiplex PCR. The table records tens of thousands of clones, roughly 90% of them present only once. The V and J genes are TRBV5-6 and TRBJ2-7; D is unclear. This clonotype originated in an adult with an advanced solid tumor such as melanoma, head and neck, liver or kidney cancer. The material sequenced was CD4+ or CD8+ T cells sorted from blood, taken in a trial of the OX40 agonist ivuxolimab. CDR3 sequence: CASSSLDAYEQYF. CDR3 DNA sequence: TGTGCCAGCAGCTCTTTGGACGCTTACGAGCAGTACTTC.